The sequence of this T cell receptor (beta chain) was determined in a study of beta chain features in type 1 diabetes. Whole-study results and caveats: PCR could preferentially amplify shorter templates, alike in patients and controls. The similarity of naive, central memory and Treg TCRB repertoires appeared greater among patients than among healthy donors. TCRB CDR3 length was moderately but significantly reduced in all four CD4+ subsets of Type 1 diabetes patients.

Reverse transcription of all isolated RNA meant that expressed TCRB transcripts were sequenced. The protocol was immunoSEQ multiplex PCR, while the TCRdb copy is restricted to in-frame clones and leaves out a portion. The sample records 240,000 or so clones, 14% being singletons. The single heparinised draw taken from each donor contained around 110 mL of blood on average. Germline V gives CDR1 GTSNPN, CDR2 SVGIG (reference sequence). The ends lost 0 bases at V and 7 bases at J; junction bases unmatched: 5. CDR3 length: 14 amino acids. About this clone itself: The antigen is unknown.

Specimen: naive CD4+ T cells from blood. This clonotype was sampled from a man aged 25-40 years with type 1 diabetes. This chain connects TRBV30 to TRBJ1-4, with 7 bases matching TRBD1. CDR3 sequence reads: CAWSVQGWGEKLFF. In DNA form, the CDR3 reads TGTGCCTGGAGTGTACAGGGGTGGGGTGAAAAACTGTTTTTT.